This T cell receptor beta chain was recorded in a study of blood T cell repertoires in COVID-19. Study as a whole: Samples taken during acute and convalescent COVID-19 were collected in the United States, Italy and Spain.

This clone was seen only once. Cohorts were assigned according to the clinical history that participants reported. Two consecutive negative NP/OP PCR tests, clearance, or resolved symptoms defined Cohort 3 recovery. In germline, CDR1 is SGDLS, CDR2 YYNGEE. The CDR3 covers 16 residues. The junction had 13 bases not matched to a gene; V was cut back by 0 bases and J by 7 bases. In the study's own analysis: Reference gene primer amplification yielded estimated nucleated cell counts. The protocol was immunoSEQ multiplex PCR, while the TCRdb copy is restricted to in-frame clones and leaves out a portion. V, J and clone size derive from that table, while D and trimming were established from the DNA sequence. The table has over 300,000 clones, around 90% seen once; the top ten hold approximately 6%.

The sequence derives from a woman aged 30 to 39 who had recovered from COVID-19. This chain connects TRBV9 to TRBJ2-7; 7 bases are a match to TRBD1. The sample was PBMCs or T cells enriched from blood (not recorded which). The CDR3 here is CASSVEEQGPTGEQYF. For the CDR3, the DNA is TGTGCCAGCAGCGTAGAGGAACAGGGGCCGACTGGGGAGCAGTACTTC. Complete variable domain (other parts from reference TRBV9 and TRBJ2-7): DSGVTQTPKHLITATGQRVTLRCSPRSGDLSVYWYQQSLDQGLQFLIQYYNGEERAKGNILERFSAQQFPDLHSELNLSSLELGDSALYFCASSVEEQGPTGEQYFGPGTRLTVT.